Each of the 21 T cell receptor beta chains below was sequenced from the same sample in a study of blood T cell repertoires in COVID-19. Profiled with immunoSEQ multiplex PCR; TCRdb holds only in-frame clones, not every one. This table holds some 80,000 clones, 75% to 90% found once. Material for sequencing was peripheral blood. Every receptor here comes from a human donor in a cohort sampled during active COVID-19.

This chain joins TRBV7-6 and TRBJ1-2, with D possibly matching TRBD1 (6 bases). Per the germline V gene, CDR1 is SGHVS and CDR2 is FNYEAQ. V shed 6 bases and J shed 3 bases, with 17 bases lying between them. The CDR3 consists of 15 residues. The chain's CDR3 is CASSPGAGRDYGYTF. The CDR3 DNA follows: TGTGCCAGCAGTCCAGGGGCAGGGAGAGACTATGGCTACACCTTC.

The J gene is TRBJ1-6, the V gene TRBV5-1; 8 bases are shared with TRBD1. The CDR3 loop spans 16 amino acids. Per germline, CDR1 SGHRS and CDR2 YFSETQ. Trimming cost V 4 bases and J 6 bases; bases outside gene matches: 9. This CDR3 is CASSIGGTGGNSPLHF. CDR3 in DNA: TGCGCCAGCAGCATTGGAGGCACAGGGGGTAATTCACCCCTCCACTTT.

This clone has just a few counts. V usage is TRBV29-1 and J usage is TRBJ1-1; D perhaps matches TRBD1 (5 bases). Germline CDR1 reads SQVTM; CDR2 reads ANQGSEA. Trimming cost V 4 bases and J 4 bases, with 19 bases left between them. The CDR3 spans 15 residues. This chain's CDR3 is CSVALRGEVSTEAFF. The CDR3 DNA is TGCAGCGTTGCCCTCCGGGGGGAAGTAAGCACTGAAGCTTTCTTT.

The chain couples TRBV9 to TRBJ2-2, with 14 bases identical to TRBD2. This CDR3 region has 19 residues. Germline assignment: CDR1 SGDLS and CDR2 YYNGEE. The V gene end was trimmed by 3 bases and the J gene end by 1 base; junction bases not matched to a gene: 8. The CDR3 DNA is TGTGCCAGCAGCGGTGGACTAGCGGGAGGTCGTCAGAACACCGGGGAGCTGTTTTTT. Encoded protein: CASSGGLAGGRQNTGELFF.

This chain uses TRBV4-3 with TRBJ2-1; 12 positions agree with TRBD2. The germline gives CDR1 LGHNA, CDR2 YSLEER. The CDR3 is 17 amino acids. V was pared by 4 bases and J by 4 bases, with 8 bases of the junction left unmatched. The DNA of the CDR3 is TGCGCCAGCAGCCGCCCCACAGGGACTAGCGGGTACAATGAGCAGTTCTTC. It is translated as CASSRPTGTSGYNEQFF.

The chain carries TRBV27 and TRBJ2-3; 8 nucleotides line up with TRBD2. This CDR3 has 15 residues. The trim removed 4 bases at V and 1 base at J, leaving 4 bases unmatched. The germline gives CDR1 MNHEY, CDR2 SMNVEV (reference sequence). CDR3 amino acids: CASSWGAGGTDTQYF. The DNA for the CDR3 is TGTGCCAGCAGTTGGGGAGCGGGGGGCACAGATACGCAGTATTTT.

The chain is built from TRBV5-6 and TRBJ2-5; 10 bases line up with TRBD2. CDR3 length: 15 residues. The ends lost 2 bases at V and 5 bases at J; junction bases unmatched: 6. The germline gives CDR1 SGHDT, CDR2 YYEEEE. CDR3 residues: CASSFPSGRGETQYF. The CDR3 bases are TGTGCCAGCAGCTTTCCTAGCGGGAGAGGGGAGACCCAGTACTTC.

The chain joins TRBV4-3 to TRBJ2-7; 8 nucleotides match TRBD1. Germline lookup yields CDR1 LGHNA and CDR2 YSLEER. Germline trimming cut 3 bases from V and 3 bases from J; bases unmatched to any gene: 7. This CDR3 region has 15 residues. The CDR3 here is CASSQNDRGDYEQYF. The CDR3 DNA reads TGCGCCAGCAGCCAGAACGACAGGGGAGACTACGAGCAGTACTTC.

This chain links TRBV19 with TRBJ2-5, with a possible D match to TRBD1 (6 bases). The CDR3 covers 13 residues. Germline CDR1 reads LNHDA; CDR2 reads SQIVND (reference sequence). The V end lost 6 bases, the J end lost 1 base, and 9 bases lay between the germline ends. CDR3 coding DNA: TGTGCCAGTAGCAGGACAGTCCAAGAGACCCAGTACTTC. It translates to CASSRTVQETQYF.

The chain joins TRBV20-1 to TRBJ2-7; weak D call: TRBD2 (7 bases). Between the trimmed V and J ends, which lost 5 bases and 7 bases, there was a span of 9 bases. This CDR3 region has 10 residues. The germline V gene encodes CDR1 DFQATT and CDR2 SNEGSKA (reference sequence). In DNA form, the CDR3 reads TGCAGTGCTGGGAGGGGGGAGCAGTACTTC. Amino acid sequence: CSAGRGEQYF.

The CDR3 DNA is TGTGCCAGCAGCCAAGGTCTGGGACAGGCGTATAGCAATCAGCCCCAGCATTTT. Protein product: CASSQGLGQAYSNQPQHF. This chain links TRBV4-2 with TRBJ1-5, with 8 bases identical to TRBD1. CDR3 length: 18 amino acids. CDR1 and CDR2 from the germline V gene are LGHNA and YNFKEQ. V lost 1 base and J lost 0; bases outside the gene matches: 8.

The chain joins TRBV5-4 to TRBJ2-5, with TRBD1 matching over 8 bases. V lost 3 bases to trimming and J lost 5 bases; unmatched junction nucleotides: 6. The CDR3 covers 14 residues. The V gene's germline CDR1 is SGHNT and CDR2 YYREEE (reference sequence). CDR3 amino acids: CASSSDRGEETQYF. The CDR3 DNA sequence: TGTGCCAGCAGCTCAGACAGGGGCGAGGAGACCCAGTACTTC.

The chain recombines TRBV6-6 with TRBJ2-1, with D unresolved. The CDR3 is 13 residues long. V lost 7 bases to trimming and J lost 7 bases, with 14 bases between them. CDR1 and CDR2 from the germline V gene are MNHNY and SVGAGI (reference sequence). CDR3 coding DNA: TGTGCCAGCAAAGCGCACCTGGCAAATGAGCAGTTCTTC. This encodes CASKAHLANEQFF.

The chain has TRBV19 and TRBJ2-1; 8 bases map to TRBD2. The CDR3 totals 14 residues. CDR1 is LNHDA and CDR2 is SQIVND in the germline V gene (reference sequence). V dropped 6 bases and J dropped 4; count of bases not matched to a gene: 5. CDR3 sequence (DNA): TGTGCCAGTAGACTAGCGGTGAATTACAATGAGCAGTTCTTC. Encoded protein: CASRLAVNYNEQFF.

In this sample, this clone turned up once. CDR3: CASSFGGGSYNEQFF. The CDR3 DNA sequence: TGTGCCAGCAGTTTCGGGGGGGGCTCCTACAATGAGCAGTTCTTC. The chain is built from TRBV28 and TRBJ2-1; the match to TRBD2 covers 8 bases. The germline CDR1 and CDR2 sequences are MDHEN and SYDVKM. V was clipped by 3 bases and J by 0 bases; unmatched bases: 1. The CDR3 has 15 residues.

This clone appeared once. This chain uses TRBV11-2 with TRBJ2-3, with 12 bases that match TRBD2. Germline V gene sequence: CDR1 SGHAT, CDR2 FQNNGV. V trimming: 5 bases; J trimming: 5 bases; junction bases outside the gene matches: 5. This CDR3 spans 15 amino acids. CDR3 residues: CASSPLAGGRDTQYF. In DNA, the CDR3 is TGTGCCAGCAGCCCACTAGCGGGGGGTCGAGATACGCAGTATTTT.

V usage is TRBV11-2 and J usage is TRBJ2-7; TRBD2 is a possible D gene (5 bases). The CDR3 consists of 14 residues. Looked up from germline, CDR1 is SGHAT and CDR2 is FQNNGV. Trimming took 5 bases from V and 4 from J, leaving 15 bases between them. The CDR3 region has the DNA TGTGCCAGCAGCCTTGGGCTAGCTAGGTACGAGCAGTACTTC. This codes for CASSLGLARYEQYF.

The chain is built from TRBV19 and TRBJ2-3; 16 bases agree with TRBD2. In germline, CDR1 is LNHDA, CDR2 SQIVND (reference sequence). This CDR3 is 18 amino acids long. The ends lost 5 bases at V and 4 bases at J; junction bases unmatched: 9. In DNA form, the CDR3 reads TGTGCCAGTAGTGTCGGGACTAGCGGGGGGGCCTTTTCAGATACGCAGTATTTT. This translates into CASSVGTSGGAFSDTQYF.

This chain connects TRBV9 to TRBJ2-3; 7 bases match TRBD2. The CDR3 length is 16 residues. Germline V gives CDR1 SGDLS, CDR2 YYNGEE. After removal of 0 bases from V and 1 base from J, the junction contained 5 bases not matched to a gene. The CDR3 loop reads CASSVGGGPGTDTQYF. CDR3 bases: TGTGCCAGCAGCGTAGGGGGGGGACCGGGCACAGATACGCAGTATTTT.

The chain employs TRBV7-2 and TRBJ1-3, with 9 bases lining up with TRBD1. CDR1 and CDR2 (germline): SGHTA, FQGNSA. J was trimmed by 3 bases and V by 2 bases; bases with no gene match: 2. The CDR3 length is 15 residues. CDR3 DNA: TGTGCCAGCAGCTTAACAGGGGGCTTTGGAAACACCATATATTTT. Translating gives CASSLTGGFGNTIYF.

The chain joins TRBV18 to TRBJ1-2; D remains ambiguous. This CDR3 has 14 amino acids. The V end was cut by 2 bases, the J end by 2 bases, with 9 bases between. Germline loops: CDR1 KGHSH, CDR2 LQKENI. The CDR3 loop reads CASSPSGENYGYTF. The CDR3 region has the DNA TGTGCCAGCTCACCATCGGGAGAGAACTATGGCTACACCTTC.